This T cell receptor (beta chain) was observed in a study of technical replicates of blood from several donors. Per the germline V gene, CDR1 is SGHTA and CDR2 is FQGNSA. CDR3 size: 15 residues. V was shortened by 5 bases and J by 0 bases, with 13 bases between the two germline ends. Measured with immunoSEQ multiplex PCR; TCRdb has only the in-frame clones, and not every one. This table has 65,000 to 95,000 clones, approximately 96% appearing once. Sequencing was done on a sample of T cells isolated from PBMCs. The receptor was derived from a human donor in good health. The chain joins TRBV7-2 to TRBJ1-1; D is unclear. CDR3 loop: CASSPSGDMNTEAFF. The CDR3 bases are TGTGCCAGCAGCCCCTCGGGAGATATGAACACTGAAGCTTTCTTT. The full variable domain, its missing parts supplied by reference TRBV7-2 and TRBJ1-1, is GAGVSQSPSNKVTEKGKDVELRCDPISGHTALYWYRQSLGQGLEFLIYFQGNSAPDKSGLPSDRFSAERTGGSVSTLTIQRTQQEDSAVYLCASSPSGDMNTEAFFGQGTRLTVV.